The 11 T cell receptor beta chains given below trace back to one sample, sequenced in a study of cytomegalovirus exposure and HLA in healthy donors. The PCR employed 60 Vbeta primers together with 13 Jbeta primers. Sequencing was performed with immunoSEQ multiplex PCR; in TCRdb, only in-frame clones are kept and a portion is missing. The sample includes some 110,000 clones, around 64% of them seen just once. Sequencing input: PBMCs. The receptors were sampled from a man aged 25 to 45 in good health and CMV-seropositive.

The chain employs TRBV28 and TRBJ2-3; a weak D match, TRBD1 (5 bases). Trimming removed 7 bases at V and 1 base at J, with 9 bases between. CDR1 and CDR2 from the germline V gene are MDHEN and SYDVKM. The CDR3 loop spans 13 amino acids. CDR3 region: CASTLGGTDTQYF. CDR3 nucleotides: TGTGCCAGCACCCTAGGGGGCACAGATACGCAGTATTTT.

Here the CDR3 DNA reads TGTGCCAGTACCTTACTAGCGGGGGGCCACAATGAGCAGTTCTTC. It translates to CASTLLAGGHNEQFF. The J gene is TRBJ2-1, the V gene TRBV19; 12 positions match TRBD2. The J segment lost 5 bases and the V segment lost 7 bases, leaving 6 bases of the junction unmatched. The CDR3 has 15 residues. Germline CDR1 and CDR2: LNHDA and SQIVND (reference sequence).

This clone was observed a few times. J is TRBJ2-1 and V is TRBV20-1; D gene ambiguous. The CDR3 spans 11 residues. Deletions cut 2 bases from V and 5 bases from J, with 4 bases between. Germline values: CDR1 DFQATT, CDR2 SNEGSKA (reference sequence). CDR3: CSARSDNEQFF. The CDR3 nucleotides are TGCAGTGCTAGATCCGACAATGAGCAGTTCTTC.

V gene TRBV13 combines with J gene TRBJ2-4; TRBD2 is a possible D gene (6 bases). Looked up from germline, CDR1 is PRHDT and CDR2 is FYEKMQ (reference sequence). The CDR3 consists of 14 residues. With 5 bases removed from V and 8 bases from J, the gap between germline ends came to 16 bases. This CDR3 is CASSPRPSGDIQYF. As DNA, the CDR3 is TGTGCCAGCAGCCCGAGGCCCTCGGGGGACATTCAGTACTTC.

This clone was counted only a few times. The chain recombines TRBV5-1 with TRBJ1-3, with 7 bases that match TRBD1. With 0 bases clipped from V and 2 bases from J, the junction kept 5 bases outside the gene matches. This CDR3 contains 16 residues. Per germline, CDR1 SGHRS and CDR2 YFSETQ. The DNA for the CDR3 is TGCGCCAGCAGCTTGGAGGGGGCCCTCACTGGAAACACCATATATTTT. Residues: CASSLEGALTGNTIYF.

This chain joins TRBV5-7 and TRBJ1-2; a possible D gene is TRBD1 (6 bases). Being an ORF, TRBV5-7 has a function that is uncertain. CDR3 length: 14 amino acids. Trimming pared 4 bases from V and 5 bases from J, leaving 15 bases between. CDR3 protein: CASSPEGEWYGYTF. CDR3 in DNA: TGTGCCAGCAGCCCCGAGGGGGAGTGGTATGGCTACACCTTC.

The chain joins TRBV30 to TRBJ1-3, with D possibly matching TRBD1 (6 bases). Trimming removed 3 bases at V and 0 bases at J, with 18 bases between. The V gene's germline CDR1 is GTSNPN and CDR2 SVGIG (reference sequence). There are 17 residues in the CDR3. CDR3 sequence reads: CAWSLTGYFHSGNTIYF. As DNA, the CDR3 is TGTGCCTGGAGCCTCACAGGGTACTTCCACTCTGGAAACACCATATATTTT.

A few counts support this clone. In DNA form, the CDR3 reads TGTGCCAGCAGCCAAGGACAAACCTCTGGAAACACCATATATTTT. Its protein is CASSQGQTSGNTIYF. The V and J genes are TRBV7-9 and TRBJ1-3; D may be TRBD1 (5 bases). Trimming stripped 5 bases from V and 0 bases from J, with 11 bases between. The CDR3 runs to 15 residues. The V gene's germline CDR1 is SEHNR and CDR2 FQNEAQ (reference sequence).

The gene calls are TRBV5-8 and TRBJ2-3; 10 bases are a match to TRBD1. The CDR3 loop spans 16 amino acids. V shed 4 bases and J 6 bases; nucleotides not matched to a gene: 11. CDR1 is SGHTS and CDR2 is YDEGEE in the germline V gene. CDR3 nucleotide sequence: TGTGCCAGCAGCACTCATGCGACAGGGGGCGCGGATACGCAGTATTTT. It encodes CASSTHATGGADTQYF.

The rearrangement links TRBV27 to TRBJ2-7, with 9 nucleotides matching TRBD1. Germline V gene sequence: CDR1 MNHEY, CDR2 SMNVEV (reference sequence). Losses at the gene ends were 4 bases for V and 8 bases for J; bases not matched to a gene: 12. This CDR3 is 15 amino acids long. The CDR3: CASSSGQGIGGKQYF. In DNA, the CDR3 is TGTGCCAGCAGTTCAGGACAGGGGATCGGTGGTAAGCAGTACTTC.

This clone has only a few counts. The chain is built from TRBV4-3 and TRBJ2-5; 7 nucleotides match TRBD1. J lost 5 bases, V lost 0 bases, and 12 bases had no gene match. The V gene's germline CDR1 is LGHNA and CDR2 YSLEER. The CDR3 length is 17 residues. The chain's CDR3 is CASSQDRTGELGETQYF. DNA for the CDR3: TGCGCCAGCAGCCAAGATAGAACAGGGGAGTTGGGGGAGACCCAGTACTTC.